Below are 8 T cell receptor beta chains sequenced from a single sample in a study of blood T cell repertoires in COVID-19. Assay: immunoSEQ multiplex PCR; the TCRdb copy retains only in-frame clones and omits some. This sample yields tens of thousands of clones, of which approximately 80% are seen a single time; 3.8% belongs to the top ten. The specimen was PBMCs or T cells enriched from blood (not recorded which). The source is a woman between 40 and 55 years old with acute COVID-19.

The CDR3 loop reads CASQDSYSNQPQHF. CDR3 DNA sequence: TGTGCCAGCCAAGACAGTTATAGCAATCAGCCCCAGCATTTT. The J gene is TRBJ1-5, the V gene TRBV19; TRBD1 is a possible D gene (5 bases). CDR1 is LNHDA and CDR2 is SQIVND in the germline V gene (reference sequence). This CDR3 has 14 amino acids. V lost 9 bases and J lost 0, with 12 bases in between.

V usage is TRBV12-2 and J usage is TRBJ2-1; the table calls TRBD2, which could not be checked here. TRBV12-2 is a recognized pseudogene. The CDR3 has 20 residues. CDR3 sequence: CASRLAIASGRAKRDNEQFF. The CDR3 coding sequence is TGTGCAAGTCGCTTAGCTATAGCTAGCGGGAGGGCGAAGAGGGACAATGAGCAGTTCTTC.

The chain couples TRBV7-8 to TRBJ2-3, with unresolved D. This CDR3 is built from 11 residues. The germline CDR1 and CDR2 sequences are SGHVS and FQNEAQ. The germline V and J ends were trimmed by 5 bases and 5 bases, with 5 bases remaining between them. The CDR3 loop is CASSVIDTQYF. Here the CDR3 DNA reads TGTGCCAGCAGCGTCATAGATACGCAGTATTTT.

The gene calls are TRBV25-1 and TRBJ2-3; TRBD2 aligns across 8 bases. Germline V gene data show CDR1 as MGHDK and CDR2 as SYGVNS. The CDR3 runs to 17 residues. Germline trimming cut 5 bases from V and 4 bases from J; bases unmatched to any gene: 14. CDR3 region: CASSSPPGGPNADTQYF. The CDR3 DNA reads as TGTGCCAGCAGTTCCCCCCCGGGAGGGCCCAATGCAGATACGCAGTATTTT.

V usage is TRBV27 and J usage is TRBJ1-2; D gene unclear. Germline CDR1 MNHEY, CDR2 SMNVEV (reference sequence). The V end lost 4 bases, the J end lost 4 bases, and 13 bases lay between the germline ends. The CDR3 sequence is 14 residues long. The CDR3 DNA is TGTGCCAGCAGTTCCTCTCCGCTAGCCTATGGCTACACCTTC. Amino acid sequence: CASSSSPLAYGYTF.

This clone was observed a handful of times. The CDR3 region has the DNA TGCAGTTTACAGGGTTCGGATGGCTACACCTTC. Translated, it gives CSLQGSDGYTF. The genes are TRBV20-1 and TRBJ1-2, with a possible D match to TRBD1 (6 bases). The CDR3 is made up of 11 amino acids. The V gene's germline CDR1 is DFQATT and CDR2 SNEGSKA (reference sequence). V was cut by 8 bases and J by 6 bases, with 13 bases left in between.

The rearrangement links TRBV5-1 to TRBJ2-2; possibly TRBD2 for D (6 bases). V dropped 4 bases and J dropped 0 bases, with 13 bases sitting between them. The germline CDR1 and CDR2 sequences are SGHRS and YFSETQ. This CDR3 region has 16 residues. As DNA, the CDR3 is TGCGCCAGCAGCCCTATTAGCGGTTCGAACACCGGGGAGCTGTTTTTT. The encoded protein is CASSPISGSNTGELFF. Full variable domain (remainder filled in from reference TRBV5-1 and TRBJ2-2): KAGVTQTPRYLIKTRGQQVTLSCSPISGHRSVSWYQQTPGQGLQFLFEYFSETQRNKGNFPGRFSGRQFSNSRSEMNVSTLELGDSALYLCASSPISGSNTGELFFGEGSRLTVL.

The rearrangement links TRBV19 to TRBJ1-5; 9 nucleotides align to TRBD1. Trimming took 6 bases from V and 3 from J; bases not matched to a gene: 6. Germline-derived CDR1 and CDR2 are LNHDA and SQIVND (reference sequence). The CDR3 sequence is 15 residues long. CDR3 sequence (DNA): TGTGCCAGTAGATATGGGGACAGGGACAATCAGCCCCAGCATTTT. Its protein product is CASRYGDRDNQPQHF. Drawing the rest from reference TRBV19 and TRBJ1-5, the complete variable domain is DGGITQSPKYLFRKEGQNVTLSCEQNLNHDAMYWYRQDPGQGLRLIYYSQIVNDFQKGDIAEGYSVSREKKESFPLTVTSAQKNPTAFYLCASRYGDRDNQPQHFGDGTRLSIL.